This T cell receptor beta chain emerged from a study of cytomegalovirus exposure and HLA in healthy donors. The table came from immunoSEQ multiplex PCR; TCRdb's copy has only in-frame clones and leaves some out. The sample includes around 220,000 clones, 80% to 85% seen only once; the top ten take about 14%. The sequenced sample consisted of PBMCs. This receptor was obtained from a woman in her thirties in good health and CMV-seropositive.

In DNA, the CDR3 is TGCAGCGTGCTGGACTTTCCCAGAACTGAAGCTTTCTTT. Translated, it gives CSVLDFPRTEAFF. The chain joins TRBV29-1 to TRBJ1-1; no clear D. The CDR3 loop spans 13 amino acids. CDR1 is SQVTM, CDR2 ANQGSEA, per germline. V was clipped by 6 bases and J by 5 bases, with 16 bases between them.